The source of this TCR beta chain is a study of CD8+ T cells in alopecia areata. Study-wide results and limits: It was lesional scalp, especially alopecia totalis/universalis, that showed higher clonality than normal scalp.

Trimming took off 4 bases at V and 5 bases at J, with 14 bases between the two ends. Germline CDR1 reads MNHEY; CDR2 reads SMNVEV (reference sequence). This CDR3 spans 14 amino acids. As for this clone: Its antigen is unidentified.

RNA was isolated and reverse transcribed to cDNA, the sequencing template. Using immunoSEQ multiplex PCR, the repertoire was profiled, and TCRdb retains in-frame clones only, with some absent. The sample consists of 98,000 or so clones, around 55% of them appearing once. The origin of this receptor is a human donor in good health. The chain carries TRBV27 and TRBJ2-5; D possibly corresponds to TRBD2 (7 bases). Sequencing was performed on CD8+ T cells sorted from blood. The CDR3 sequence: CASSWEGGLETQYF. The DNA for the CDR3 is TGTGCCAGCAGTTGGGAGGGGGGGTTGGAGACCCAGTACTTC.